This T cell receptor (beta chain) was captured in a study of T cell changes during pregnancy in multiple sclerosis. The V segment lost 4 bases and the J segment 3 bases; nucleotides outside the gene matches: 13. Germline V gene lookup returns CDR1 SGHNT and CDR2 YYREEE (reference sequence). CDR3 length: 17 residues. Assay: immunoSEQ multiplex PCR; the TCRdb copy retains only in-frame clones and omits some. This table holds about 120,000 clones, approximately 94% found once. Sequencing used peripheral blood, obtained before pregnancy. The chain has TRBV5-4 and TRBJ2-3; 8 nucleotides agree with TRBD2. This TCR came from a female donor with multiple sclerosis, enrolled in a pregnancy study. The CDR3 region is CASSPQRAAGDTDTQYF. The DNA of the CDR3 is TGTGCCAGCAGCCCACAACGGGCAGCGGGAGATACAGATACGCAGTATTTT. Full variable domain (remainder filled in from reference TRBV5-4 and TRBJ2-3): ETGVTQSPTHLIKTRGQQVTLRCSSQSGHNTVSWYQQALGQGPQFIFQYYREEENGRGNFPPRFSGLQFPNYSSELNVNALELDDSALYLCASSPQRAAGDTDTQYFGPGTRLTVL.